Each of the 6 T cell receptor beta chains below was sequenced from the same sample in a study of T cells after yellow fever vaccination. From the 5' RACE reads, TCRdb called clonotypes with MiXCR, one entry per CDR3 protein. The sample contains about 200,000 distinct CDR3 sequences, approximately 3% of which appear only once. Sequencing was performed on CD4+ T cells sorted from PBMCs, taken 10 days after the yellow fever booster vaccination. Receptors originate from a man aged 18 to 35 who received the YFV17D yellow fever vaccine.

This clonotype has ten or more counts. The chain has TRBV10-3 and TRBJ2-7, with unresolved D. There are 15 residues in the CDR3. V lost 3 bases and J lost 0, with 12 bases in between. Per the germline V gene, CDR1 is ENHRY and CDR2 is SYGVKD. The CDR3 region is CAISDSKPSSYEQYF. The CDR3 bases are TGTGCCATCAGTGATTCAAAACCGTCCTCCTACGAGCAGTACTTC.

The rearrangement links TRBV29-1 to TRBJ2-1, with D uncertain. Germline V CDR1 and CDR2: SQVTM, ANQGSEA. CDR3 length: 9 residues. V dropped 3 bases and J dropped 14 bases, with 8 bases sitting between them. The CDR3 DNA is TGCAGCGTTGAGAAGTCAGAGTTCTTC. Its translation is CSVEKSEFF.

The table lists this clonotype with many counts. One end of the junction does not line up with germline, which may come from a read error. This chain uses TRBV20-1 with TRBJ2-2; perhaps TRBD2 as D (5 bases). Germline-derived CDR1 and CDR2 are DFQATT and SNEGSKA (reference sequence). CDR3 length: 16 residues. DNA for the CDR3: TGCAGTGCCAGAGGGTGGAGGACCACGAACACCGGGGAGCTGTTTTTT. It is translated as CSARGWRTTNTGELFF.

This clonotype has only a few counts. This chain connects TRBV30 to TRBJ1-3; a weak D match, TRBD1 (6 bases). The CDR3 covers 13 residues. The V and J ends lost 4 bases and 0 bases respectively, with 7 bases between them. The germline CDR1 and CDR2 sequences are GTSNPN and SVGIG (reference sequence). The CDR3 DNA is TGTGCCTGGAACAGGGTCTCTGGAAACACCATATATTTT. Translation gives CAWNRVSGNTIYF.

This clonotype was seen ten or more times. The gene calls are TRBV24-1 and TRBJ2-1; TRBD2 matches 11 bases. Germline-derived CDR1 and CDR2 are KGHDR and SFDVKD. This CDR3 spans 19 amino acids. The junction had 13 bases not matched to a gene; V was cut back by 3 bases and J by 4 bases. The CDR3 region is CATSDSFPSVAGGYNEQFF. The CDR3 DNA is TGTGCCACCAGTGATAGCTTTCCCTCAGTAGCGGGGGGGTACAATGAGCAGTTCTTC.

In its sample, this clonotype was seen a few times. The V gene is TRBV12-3 or TRBV12-4, the J gene TRBJ1-6, with 10 bases matching TRBD1. CDR3 length: 15 residues. V lost 7 bases to trimming and J lost 8 bases; unmatched junction nucleotides: 8. The CDR3 DNA reads as TGTGCCAGCAATCACGGGGACAGGGGAGATTCACCCCTCCACTTT. Protein sequence: CASNHGDRGDSPLHF.